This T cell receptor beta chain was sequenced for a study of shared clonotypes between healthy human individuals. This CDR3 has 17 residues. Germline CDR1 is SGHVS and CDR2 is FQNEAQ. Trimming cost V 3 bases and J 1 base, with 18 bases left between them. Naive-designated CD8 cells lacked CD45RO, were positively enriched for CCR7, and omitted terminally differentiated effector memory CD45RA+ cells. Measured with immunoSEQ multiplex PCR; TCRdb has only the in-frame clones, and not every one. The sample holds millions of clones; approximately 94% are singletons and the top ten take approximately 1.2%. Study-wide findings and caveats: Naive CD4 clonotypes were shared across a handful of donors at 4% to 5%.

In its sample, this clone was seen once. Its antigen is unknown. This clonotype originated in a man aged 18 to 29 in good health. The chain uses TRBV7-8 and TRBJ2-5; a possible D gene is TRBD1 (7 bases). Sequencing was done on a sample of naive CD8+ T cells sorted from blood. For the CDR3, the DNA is TGTGCCAGCAGCTTTAGGGGGCGGGGAGGTTCCCAAGAGACCCAGTACTTC. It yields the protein CASSFRGRGGSQETQYF.